A selection of T cell receptor beta chains follows, all from one sample in a study of T-cell memory formation after mild COVID-19. One entry per CDR3 protein results from TCRdb running MiXCR on the 5' RACE reads. The sample consists of 450,000 to 650,000 distinct CDR3 sequences, roughly 22% of them appearing once. Input material: PBMCs or a T cell subset sorted from them (not recorded which). These receptors came from an adult woman who had mild COVID-19 (a few samples of this study predate the infection). Cell type and time point are not known. CDR3s leave out the opening cysteine and the closing phenylalanine or tryptophan. The D gene is left open where the match is weak. For some rows the clone size is stated as once, few or many, or as a class when expanded; others skip it.

clone size: few
V gene: TRBV12-3/TRBV12-4
J gene: TRBJ2-1
CDR3 length: 14
D gene: TRBD2
CDR3 protein: ASRPRLAGSYNEQF

clone size: -
V gene: TRBV20-1
J gene: TRBJ2-1
CDR3 length: 12
D gene: TRBD1
CDR3 protein: SARQGIGLNEQF

clone size: few
V gene: TRBV6-6
J gene: TRBJ1-1
CDR3 length: 14
D gene: -
CDR3 protein: ASNHMGRLMNTEAF

clone size: few
V gene: TRBV6-5
J gene: TRBJ2-1
CDR3 length: 10
D gene: -
CDR3 protein: ATTSRALEQF

clone size: -
V gene: TRBV7-2
J gene: TRBJ2-1
CDR3 length: 12
D gene: -
CDR3 protein: ASSLALLGDEQF

clone size: -
V gene: TRBV6-5
J gene: TRBJ2-7
CDR3 length: 13
D gene: -
CDR3 protein: ASSYSRGYSGEQY

clone size: -
V gene: TRBV5-6
J gene: TRBJ2-5
CDR3 length: 14
D gene: TRBD2
CDR3 protein: ASSDNGLAGKETQY

clone size: -
V gene: TRBV12-5
J gene: TRBJ2-2
CDR3 length: 11
D gene: -
CDR3 protein: ASGTPLAGELF

clone size: few
V gene: TRBV12-3/TRBV12-4
J gene: TRBJ2-7
CDR3 length: 10
D gene: -
CDR3 protein: ASSYTPYEQY

clone size: few
V gene: TRBV18
J gene: TRBJ1-1
CDR3 length: 10
D gene: -
CDR3 protein: ASSPPLTEAF

clone size: -
V gene: TRBV5-1
J gene: TRBJ2-3
CDR3 length: 15
D gene: -
CDR3 protein: ASSLISASFEGDTQY

clone size: -
V gene: TRBV13
J gene: TRBJ2-5
CDR3 length: 11
D gene: -
CDR3 protein: ASSPPAEETQY

clone size: few
V gene: TRBV6-6
J gene: TRBJ1-4
CDR3 length: 12
D gene: TRBD1
CDR3 protein: ASSIDRVGEKLF

clone size: few
V gene: TRBV13
J gene: TRBJ2-6
CDR3 length: 14
D gene: -
CDR3 protein: ASSLGLGSGANVLT

clone size: few
V gene: TRBV4-1
J gene: TRBJ2-3
CDR3 length: 13
D gene: TRBD1
CDR3 protein: ASSQGQGPTGTQY

clone size: -
V gene: TRBV7-8
J gene: TRBJ2-3
CDR3 length: 14
D gene: TRBD2
CDR3 protein: ASSRKAGGPTDTQY

clone size: many
V gene: TRBV5-1
J gene: TRBJ2-1
CDR3 length: 13
D gene: -
CDR3 protein: ASSFLGGLDNEQF

clone size: -
V gene: TRBV7-3
J gene: TRBJ2-1
CDR3 length: 14
D gene: TRBD2
CDR3 protein: ASSSRPLAGYNEQF

clone size: few
V gene: TRBV3-1
J gene: TRBJ2-7
CDR3 length: 12
D gene: -
CDR3 protein: ASSRSLGSYEQY

clone size: -
V gene: TRBV27
J gene: TRBJ1-5
CDR3 length: 11
D gene: -
CDR3 protein: ASAPPGNQPQH

clone size: -
V gene: TRBV19
J gene: TRBJ1-2
CDR3 length: 10
D gene: -
CDR3 protein: ASSLGSNGYT

clone size: few
V gene: TRBV19
J gene: TRBJ2-7
CDR3 length: 11
D gene: -
CDR3 protein: ASSMGTVDEQY

clone size: -
V gene: TRBV12-3/TRBV12-4
J gene: TRBJ2-1
CDR3 length: 13
D gene: TRBD1
CDR3 protein: ASSLATGAYNEQF

clone size: -
V gene: TRBV6-1
J gene: TRBJ1-2
CDR3 length: 12
D gene: TRBD1
CDR3 protein: ASSDWTGGNGYT

clone size: -
V gene: TRBV12-3/TRBV12-4
J gene: TRBJ2-5
CDR3 length: 14
D gene: -
CDR3 protein: ASSPTRRGSMETQY

clone size: few
V gene: TRBV11-2
J gene: TRBJ2-2
CDR3 length: 13
D gene: -
CDR3 protein: ASSRREGNTGELF

clone size: -
V gene: TRBV5-4
J gene: TRBJ2-7
CDR3 length: 14
D gene: -
CDR3 protein: ASSLGAIRDPYEQY

clone size: few
V gene: TRBV12-3/TRBV12-4
J gene: TRBJ2-1
CDR3 length: 13
D gene: TRBD1
CDR3 protein: ASSQRDRGRNEQF

clone size: few
V gene: TRBV6-5
J gene: TRBJ2-3
CDR3 length: 15
D gene: -
CDR3 protein: ASSYSRTLTGADTQY

clone size: -
V gene: TRBV12-3/TRBV12-4
J gene: TRBJ2-3
CDR3 length: 12
D gene: TRBD1
CDR3 protein: ASSTRTGADTQY

clone size: -
V gene: TRBV24-1
J gene: TRBJ1-5
CDR3 length: 12
D gene: -
CDR3 protein: ATSDFGVNQPQH

clone size: -
V gene: TRBV5-6
J gene: TRBJ2-5
CDR3 length: 13
D gene: -
CDR3 protein: ASSVWGGGFETQY

clone size: few
V gene: TRBV24-1
J gene: TRBJ2-7
CDR3 length: 17
D gene: TRBD2
CDR3 protein: ATSDGLIGLAGRPYEQY

clone size: few
V gene: TRBV10-3
J gene: TRBJ2-2
CDR3 length: 15
D gene: -
CDR3 protein: AISDRGAAREAGELF

clone size: -
V gene: TRBV18
J gene: TRBJ1-5
CDR3 length: 13
D gene: -
CDR3 protein: ASSPSGNIGQPQH

clone size: few
V gene: TRBV20-1
J gene: TRBJ2-3
CDR3 length: 15
D gene: TRBD2
CDR3 protein: SARGYFTSGGADTQY

clone size: -
V gene: TRBV4-2
J gene: TRBJ1-2
CDR3 length: 16
D gene: -
CDR3 protein: ASSQDRARTGSNYGYT

clone size: -
V gene: TRBV7-9
J gene: TRBJ1-4
CDR3 length: 13
D gene: -
CDR3 protein: ASSPVGSLNEKLF

clone size: -
V gene: TRBV6-5
J gene: TRBJ2-1
CDR3 length: 8
D gene: -
CDR3 protein: AIEGNEQF

clone size: few
V gene: TRBV6-5
J gene: TRBJ1-2
CDR3 length: 13
D gene: -
CDR3 protein: ASRNVRRATYGYT

clone size: -
V gene: TRBV5-1
J gene: TRBJ2-7
CDR3 length: 12
D gene: -
CDR3 protein: ASSLWTGAYEQY

clone size: -
V gene: TRBV5-1
J gene: TRBJ2-7
CDR3 length: 14
D gene: -
CDR3 protein: ASSLRMVSGPGEQY

clone size: few
V gene: TRBV5-1
J gene: TRBJ1-6
CDR3 length: 13
D gene: -
CDR3 protein: ASSWSGVYNSPLH

clone size: -
V gene: TRBV6-2/TRBV6-3
J gene: TRBJ2-3
CDR3 length: 12
D gene: TRBD2
CDR3 protein: ASLAGGSTDTQY

clone size: -
V gene: TRBV12-3/TRBV12-4
J gene: TRBJ1-2
CDR3 length: 12
D gene: TRBD1
CDR3 protein: ASSGNRGSYGYT

clone size: -
V gene: TRBV4-2
J gene: TRBJ2-1
CDR3 length: 13
D gene: TRBD2
CDR3 protein: ASSHSSGTYNEQF

clone size: -
V gene: TRBV7-2
J gene: TRBJ2-1
CDR3 length: 16
D gene: TRBD2
CDR3 protein: ASSHGLAGSTIHDEQF

clone size: once
V gene: TRBV7-9
J gene: TRBJ2-2
CDR3 length: 15
D gene: TRBD2
CDR3 protein: ASSARLAGRPTGELF

clone size: -
V gene: TRBV12-3/TRBV12-4
J gene: TRBJ2-5
CDR3 length: 12
D gene: -
CDR3 protein: ASNGDMGQETQY